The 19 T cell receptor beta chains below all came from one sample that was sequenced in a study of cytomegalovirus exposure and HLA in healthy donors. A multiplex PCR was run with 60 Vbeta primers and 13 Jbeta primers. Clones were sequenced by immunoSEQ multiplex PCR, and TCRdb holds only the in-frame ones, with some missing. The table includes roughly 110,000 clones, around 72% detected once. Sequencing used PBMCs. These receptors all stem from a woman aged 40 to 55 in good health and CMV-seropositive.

The CDR3 region is CASSQAGGYGYTF. Written as DNA, the CDR3 is TGCGCCAGCAGCCAAGCCGGGGGGTACGGCTACACCTTC. The chain uses TRBV4-3 and TRBJ1-2; D may be TRBD1 (5 bases). Germline CDR1 reads LGHNA; CDR2 reads YSLEER. This CDR3 has 13 residues. The V end was cut by 1 base, the J end by 8 bases, with 11 bases between.

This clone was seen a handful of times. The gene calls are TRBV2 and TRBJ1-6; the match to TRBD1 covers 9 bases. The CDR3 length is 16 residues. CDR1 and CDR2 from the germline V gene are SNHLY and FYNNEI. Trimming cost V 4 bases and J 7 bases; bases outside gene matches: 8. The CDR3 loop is CASSGPGQGENSPLHF. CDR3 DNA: TGTGCCAGCAGTGGGCCGGGACAGGGAGAGAATTCACCCCTCCACTTT.

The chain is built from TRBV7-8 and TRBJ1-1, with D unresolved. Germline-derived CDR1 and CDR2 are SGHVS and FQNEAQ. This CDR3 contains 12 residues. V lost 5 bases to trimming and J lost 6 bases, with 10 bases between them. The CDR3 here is CASSPSVAEAFF. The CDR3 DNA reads TGTGCCAGCAGCCCTAGTGTCGCTGAAGCTTTCTTT.

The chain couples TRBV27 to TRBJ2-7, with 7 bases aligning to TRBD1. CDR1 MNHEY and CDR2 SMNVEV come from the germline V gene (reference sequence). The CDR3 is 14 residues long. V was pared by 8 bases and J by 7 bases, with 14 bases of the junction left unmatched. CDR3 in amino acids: CASLPGQVRLEQYF. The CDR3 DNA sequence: TGTGCCAGCCTACCCGGACAGGTTAGATTGGAGCAGTACTTC.

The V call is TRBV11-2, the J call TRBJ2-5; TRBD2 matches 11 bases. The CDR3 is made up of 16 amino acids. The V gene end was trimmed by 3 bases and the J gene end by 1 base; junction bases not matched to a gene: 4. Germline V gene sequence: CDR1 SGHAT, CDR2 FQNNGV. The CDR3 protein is CASSFTSGGLQETQYF. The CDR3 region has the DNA TGTGCCAGCAGCTTCACTAGCGGGGGCCTCCAAGAGACCCAGTACTTC.

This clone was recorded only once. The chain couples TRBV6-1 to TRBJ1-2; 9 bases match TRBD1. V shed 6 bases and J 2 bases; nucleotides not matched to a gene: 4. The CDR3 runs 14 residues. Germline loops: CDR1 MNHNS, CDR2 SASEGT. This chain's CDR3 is CASRPGQGNYGYTF. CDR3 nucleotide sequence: TGTGCCAGCAGACCTGGACAGGGGAACTATGGCTACACCTTC.

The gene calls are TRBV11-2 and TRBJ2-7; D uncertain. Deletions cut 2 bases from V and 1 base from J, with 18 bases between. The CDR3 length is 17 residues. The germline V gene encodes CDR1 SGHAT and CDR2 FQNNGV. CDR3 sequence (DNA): TGTGCCAGCAGCTTACGGTACTCCGCAACGGAGTCCTACGAGCAGTACTTC. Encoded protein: CASSLRYSATESYEQYF.

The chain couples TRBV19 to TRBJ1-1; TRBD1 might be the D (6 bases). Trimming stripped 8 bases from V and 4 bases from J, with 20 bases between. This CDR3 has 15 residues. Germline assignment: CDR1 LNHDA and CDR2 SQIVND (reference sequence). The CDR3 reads CASSDRSSGRTEAFF. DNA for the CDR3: TGTGCCAGTTCGGACAGATCTTCCGGACGCACTGAAGCTTTCTTT.

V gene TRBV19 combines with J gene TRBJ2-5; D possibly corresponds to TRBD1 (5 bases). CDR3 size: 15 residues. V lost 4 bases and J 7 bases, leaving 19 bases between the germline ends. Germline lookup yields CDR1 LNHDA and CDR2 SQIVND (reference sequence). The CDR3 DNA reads TGTGCCAGTAGTAAAGTTATTGGACATAGGGCGACCCAGTACTTC. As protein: CASSKVIGHRATQYF.

CDR3 nucleotides: TGTGCCAGCAGACCCTCGGGGGGTACCGGGGAGCTGTTTTTT. This codes for CASRPSGGTGELFF. The chain uses TRBV27 and TRBJ2-2; 7 nucleotides align to TRBD2. V trimming: 6 bases; J trimming: 5 bases; junction bases outside the gene matches: 6. Germline V gives CDR1 MNHEY, CDR2 SMNVEV (reference sequence). The length of the CDR3 is 14 residues.

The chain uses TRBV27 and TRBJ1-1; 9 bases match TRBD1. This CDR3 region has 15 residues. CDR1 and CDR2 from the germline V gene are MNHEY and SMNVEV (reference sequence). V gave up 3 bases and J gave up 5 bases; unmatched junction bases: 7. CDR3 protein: CASSLRDRVYTEAFF. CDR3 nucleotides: TGTGCCAGCAGTTTGCGGGACAGGGTTTATACTGAAGCTTTCTTT.

The CDR3 protein is CASSNPARGEEKLFF. DNA for the CDR3: TGTGCCAGCAGCAACCCCGCCAGGGGGGAAGAAAAACTGTTTTTT. This chain uses TRBV7-9 with TRBJ1-4, with 7 bases fitting TRBD1. The germline V gene has CDR1 SEHNR and CDR2 FQNEAQ (reference sequence). V lost 5 bases, J lost 8 bases, and 11 bases stayed unmatched. This CDR3 region has 15 residues.

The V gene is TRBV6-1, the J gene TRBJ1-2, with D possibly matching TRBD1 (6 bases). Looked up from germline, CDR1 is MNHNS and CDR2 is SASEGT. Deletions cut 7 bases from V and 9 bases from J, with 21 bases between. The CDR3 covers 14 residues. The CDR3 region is CASTPGGAGSSYTF. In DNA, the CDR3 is TGTGCCAGCACCCCGGGGGGCGCAGGGAGTAGCTACACCTTC.

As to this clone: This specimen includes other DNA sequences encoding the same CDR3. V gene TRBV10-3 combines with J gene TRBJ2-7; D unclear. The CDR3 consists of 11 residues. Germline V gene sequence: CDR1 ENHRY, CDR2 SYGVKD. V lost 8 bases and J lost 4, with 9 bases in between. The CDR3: CAIGLSYEQYF. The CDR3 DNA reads TGTGCCATCGGGCTTTCTTACGAGCAGTACTTC.

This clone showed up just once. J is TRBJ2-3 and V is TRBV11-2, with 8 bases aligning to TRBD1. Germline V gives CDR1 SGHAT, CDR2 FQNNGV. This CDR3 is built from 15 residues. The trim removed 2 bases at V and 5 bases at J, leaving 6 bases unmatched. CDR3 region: CASSLRAGGIDTQYF. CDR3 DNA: TGTGCCAGCAGCTTACGGGCAGGGGGCATAGATACGCAGTATTTT.

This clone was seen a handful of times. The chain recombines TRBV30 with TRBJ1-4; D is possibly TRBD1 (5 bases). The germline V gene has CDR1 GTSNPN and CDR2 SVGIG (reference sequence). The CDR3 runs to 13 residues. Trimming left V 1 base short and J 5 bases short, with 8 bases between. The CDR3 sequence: CAWSGQLNEKLFF. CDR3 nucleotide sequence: TGTGCCTGGAGTGGACAGCTAAATGAAAAACTGTTTTTT.

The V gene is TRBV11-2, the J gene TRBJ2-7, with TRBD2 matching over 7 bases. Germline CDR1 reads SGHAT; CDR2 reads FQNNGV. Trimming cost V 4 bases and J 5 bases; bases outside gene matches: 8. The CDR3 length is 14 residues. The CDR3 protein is CASSSSGVLHEQYF. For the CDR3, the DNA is TGTGCCAGCAGCTCGAGCGGGGTACTACACGAGCAGTACTTC.

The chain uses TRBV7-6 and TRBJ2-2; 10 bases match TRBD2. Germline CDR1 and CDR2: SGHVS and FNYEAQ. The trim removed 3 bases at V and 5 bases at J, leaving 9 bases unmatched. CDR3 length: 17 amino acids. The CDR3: CASSFSSGGFLTGELFF. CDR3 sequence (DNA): TGTGCCAGCAGCTTTTCTAGCGGGGGATTCTTAACCGGGGAGCTGTTTTTT.

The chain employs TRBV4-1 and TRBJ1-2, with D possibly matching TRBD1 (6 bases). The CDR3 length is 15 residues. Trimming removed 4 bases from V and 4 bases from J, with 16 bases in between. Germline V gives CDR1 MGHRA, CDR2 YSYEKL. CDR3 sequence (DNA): TGCGCCAGCAGCCCCCGCTTGGGGGCCAGCTATGGCTACACCTTC. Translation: CASSPRLGASYGYTF.